Listed here are 27 T cell receptor beta chains from one sample, sequenced in a study of cytomegalovirus exposure and HLA in healthy donors (dated by TCRdb to 2015 to 2018). The library was generated by the immunoSEQ multiplex PCR assay. For the multiplex PCR, a mixture combining 60 forward primers for TCR Vbeta segments and 13 reverse primers for TCR Jbeta segments was used. The clones in this table, taken by TCRdb from immuneACCESS, are in-frame only. Not every clone is retained; where verified, under half of the shortfall comes from an unresolved V gene, and the cause of the rest is unknown. The sample profile shows approximately 160,000 clones; 80% to 85% of them were found once. The ten largest clones capture roughly 4% of the sample. The specimen sequenced was PBMCs. These receptors were taken from a middle-aged man in good health and CMV-seropositive.

This clone occurred once. This rearrangement joins TRBV29-1 to TRBJ1-1; no definite D call. The CDR3 is 11 amino acids. V shed 6 bases and J shed 10 bases, with 15 bases lying between them. CDR1 and CDR2 from the germline V gene are SQVTM and ANQGSEA. The chain's CDR3 is CSVRGRAGAFF. CDR3 DNA: TGCAGCGTACGGGGTAGGGCTGGAGCTTTCTTT.

The rearrangement links TRBV27 to TRBJ2-7; 8 bases are a match to TRBD1. CDR1 MNHEY and CDR2 SMNVEV come from the germline V gene (reference sequence). Losses at the gene ends were 3 bases for V and 6 bases for J; bases not matched to a gene: 4. The CDR3 is made up of 13 amino acids. CDR3 sequence: CASSFTGGIEQYF. CDR3 sequence (DNA): TGTGCCAGCAGTTTCACAGGGGGGATCGAGCAGTACTTC.

DNA of the CDR3: TGTGCCAGCATGCTTAGCGGGGGTGCTAGCTCCTACGAGCAGTACTTC. Protein product: CASMLSGGASSYEQYF. The V and J genes are TRBV7-9 and TRBJ2-7, with 9 bases fitting TRBD2. With 7 bases clipped from V and 0 bases from J, the junction kept 10 bases outside the gene matches. There are 16 residues in the CDR3. Per germline, CDR1 SEHNR and CDR2 FQNEAQ (reference sequence).

Concerning this clone: The same CDR3 is also encoded by other DNA sequences in this sample. The gene calls are TRBV18 and TRBJ2-7; D might be TRBD1 (6 bases). The germline V gene has CDR1 KGHSH and CDR2 LQKENI. This CDR3 contains 13 residues. Trimming removed 3 bases from V and 2 bases from J, with 8 bases in between. The chain's CDR3 is CASSPGQTYEQYF. In DNA, the CDR3 is TGTGCCAGCTCACCCGGACAGACCTACGAGCAGTACTTC.

The CDR3 loop is CASSSTGSPGYGYTF. The CDR3 coding sequence is TGTGCCAGCAGCTCCACGGGGAGCCCGGGCTATGGCTACACCTTC. This chain connects TRBV5-4 to TRBJ1-2; no clear D. The germline gives CDR1 SGHNT, CDR2 YYREEE (reference sequence). V lost 3 bases and J lost 4, with 16 bases in between. The CDR3 spans 15 residues.

This chain connects TRBV6-1 to TRBJ2-5; D is uncertain. Germline V gene data show CDR1 as MNHNS and CDR2 as SASEGT. The germline V and J ends were trimmed by 3 bases and 2 bases, with 4 bases remaining between them. The CDR3 sequence is 12 residues long. The CDR3 DNA reads as TGTGCCAGCAGTGATGAGCAAGAGACCCAGTACTTC. This encodes CASSDEQETQYF.

V and J are TRBV6-1 and TRBJ1-2; 7 bases are a match to TRBD1. The CDR3 consists of 15 residues. The germline V gene has CDR1 MNHNS and CDR2 SASEGT. The trim removed 5 bases at V and 1 base at J, leaving 7 bases unmatched. The CDR3 is CASSRDRVGNYGYTF. The CDR3 DNA follows: TGTGCCAGCAGTCGTGACAGGGTTGGTAACTATGGCTACACCTTC.

The chain links TRBV6-5 to TRBJ2-2; maybe TRBD2 (6 bases). Trimming removed 6 bases from V and 6 bases from J, with 14 bases in between. Germline CDR1 is MNHEY and CDR2 is SVGAGI. This CDR3 is 14 amino acids long. The CDR3 DNA reads as TGTGCCAGCAGCTCAAGCCGGAGGGCCGGGGAGCTGTTTTTT. Its protein is CASSSSRRAGELFF.

The CDR3 protein is CASSTPRQDSYEQYF. The CDR3 DNA sequence: TGTGCCAGCAGCACCCCTAGACAGGACTCCTACGAGCAGTACTTC. This chain joins TRBV2 and TRBJ2-7; a weak D match, TRBD1 (6 bases). Trimming removed 6 bases from V and 0 bases from J, with 15 bases in between. The CDR3 totals 15 residues. Germline-derived CDR1 and CDR2 are SNHLY and FYNNEI.

V usage is TRBV5-5 and J usage is TRBJ2-5, with D hard to call. Trimming shortened V by 7 bases and J by 0 bases, and 10 bases separated the two germline ends. Germline V gene lookup returns CDR1 SGHKS and CDR2 YYEKEE (reference sequence). The CDR3 length is 13 residues. CDR3 bases: TGTGCCAGCTGGGCCCAGAACCAAGAGACCCAGTACTTC. It translates to CASWAQNQETQYF.

V gene TRBV21-1 combines with J gene TRBJ2-3; the table's TRBD1 call for D was not verified on the DNA. TRBV21-1 is classified as a pseudogene. The CDR3 totals 14 residues. Written as DNA, the CDR3 is TGTGCCAGCACGGGCAGGGGGAGCACAGATACGCAGTATTTT. This translates into CASTGRGSTDTQYF.

The chain is built from TRBV7-2 and TRBJ2-5, with 10 bases fitting TRBD2. Unmatched junction bases numbered 8, after V lost 5 bases and J lost 5 bases. Germline assignment: CDR1 SGHTA and CDR2 FQGNSA. This CDR3 spans 15 amino acids. CDR3 region: CASSPLAGGLETQYF. Written as DNA, the CDR3 is TGTGCCAGCAGCCCCTTAGCGGGAGGTTTGGAGACCCAGTACTTC.

The chain carries TRBV5-1 and TRBJ2-1; TRBD2 agrees at 16 bases. CDR1 SGHRS and CDR2 YFSETQ come from the germline V gene. The trim removed 0 bases at V and 15 bases at J, leaving 9 bases unmatched. This CDR3 is 16 amino acids long. In DNA, the CDR3 is TGCGCCAGCAGCTTGGCCGAGGGGACTAGCGGGAGGGGCGTGTTCTTC. Its translation is CASSLAEGTSGRGVFF.

The chain employs TRBV9 and TRBJ1-1; a possible D gene is TRBD1 (6 bases). The ends were cut back, 5 bases at V and 0 bases at J, with 14 bases in the middle. The germline V gene encodes CDR1 SGDLS and CDR2 YYNGEE. The CDR3 runs to 15 residues. CDR3 DNA: TGTGCCAGCAGTAAATCGGACAGCTTGAACACTGAAGCTTTCTTT. Residues: CASSKSDSLNTEAFF.

The chain links TRBV27 to TRBJ2-7; 8 bases match TRBD1. Trimming took 4 bases from V and 4 from J; bases not matched to a gene: 6. The CDR3 has 14 amino acids. Germline V gives CDR1 MNHEY, CDR2 SMNVEV (reference sequence). The CDR3 protein is CASSSTGVQYEQYF. The CDR3 nucleotides read TGTGCCAGCAGTTCGACAGGGGTCCAATACGAGCAGTACTTC.

This chain links TRBV5-3 with TRBJ2-7, with 11 bases aligning to TRBD2. TRBV5-3 is annotated as an ORF whose role is uncertain. With V trimmed by 4 bases and J by 4 bases, 7 bases remained unmatched. CDR3 length: 15 residues. The CDR3 DNA reads TGTGCCAGAAGCCTGCGACTAGCGGGAAGTTACGAGCAGTACTTC. Protein: CARSLRLAGSYEQYF.

This chain uses TRBV19 with TRBJ2-2; the D gene is possibly TRBD2 (5 bases). The length of the CDR3 is 15 residues. V lost 4 bases, J lost 7 bases, and 16 bases lay in between. Per the germline V gene, CDR1 is LNHDA and CDR2 is SQIVND (reference sequence). The CDR3 sequence is CASSKRDPPSGELFF. CDR3 DNA: TGTGCCAGTAGTAAACGGGATCCACCCAGCGGGGAGCTGTTTTTT. Together with reference TRBV19 and TRBJ2-2, the CDR3 gives the full variable domain: DGGITQSPKYLFRKEGQNVTLSCEQNLNHDAMYWYRQDPGQGLRLIYYSQIVNDFQKGDIAEGYSVSREKKESFPLTVTSAQKNPTAFYLCASSKRDPPSGELFFGEGSRLTVL.

The chain has TRBV2 and TRBJ1-1; D perhaps matches TRBD1 (5 bases). Deletions cut 1 base from V and 4 bases from J, with 7 bases between. Germline assignment: CDR1 SNHLY and CDR2 FYNNEI. The CDR3 consists of 13 residues. CDR3 region: CASSEVRGTEAFF. The CDR3 coding sequence is TGTGCCAGCAGTGAAGTTAGGGGCACTGAAGCTTTCTTT.

The J gene is TRBJ1-5, the V gene TRBV27; D remains unclear. CDR1 is MNHEY and CDR2 is SMNVEV in the germline V gene (reference sequence). The length of the CDR3 is 13 residues. Trimming removed 6 bases at V and 0 bases at J, with 6 bases between. This CDR3 is CASRAYSNQPQHF. The DNA of the CDR3 is TGTGCCAGCAGGGCTTATAGCAATCAGCCCCAGCATTTT.

The rearrangement uses TRBV7-9 and TRBJ1-4; 8 bases map to TRBD1. The ends lost 4 bases at V and 8 bases at J; junction bases unmatched: 12. This CDR3 is 16 amino acids long. Germline V gene sequence: CDR1 SEHNR, CDR2 FQNEAQ (reference sequence). In nucleotides, the CDR3 is TGTGCCAGCAGCTCCCCTCCGGGACAGGCCCCGGAAAAACTGTTTTTT. Protein sequence: CASSSPPGQAPEKLFF. Variable domain in full (rest from reference TRBV7-9 and TRBJ1-4): DTGVSQNPRHKITKRGQNVTFRCDPISEHNRLYWYRQTLGQGPEFLTYFQNEAQLEKSRLLSDRFSAERPKGSFSTLEIQRTEQGDSAMYLCASSSPPGQAPEKLFFGSGTQLSVL.

This clone was recorded a few times. The chain uses TRBV5-1 and TRBJ2-7, with D perhaps matching TRBD1 (5 bases). Looked up from germline, CDR1 is SGHRS and CDR2 is YFSETQ. The CDR3 loop spans 14 amino acids. The germline V and J ends were trimmed by 2 bases and 2 bases, with 11 bases remaining between them. The CDR3 sequence: CASSFGADAYEQYF. The CDR3 nucleotides read TGCGCCAGCAGCTTTGGGGCGGATGCCTACGAGCAGTACTTC.

The chain has TRBV15 and TRBJ2-2, with D tentatively TRBD2 (6 bases). The V gene's germline CDR1 is LNHNV and CDR2 YYDKDF (reference sequence). The CDR3 runs 11 residues. Deletions cut 9 bases from V and 5 bases from J, with 7 bases between. The DNA for the CDR3 is TGTGCCACGGGGGGAACCGGGGAGCTGTTTTTT. It encodes CATGGTGELFF.

V and J are TRBV30 and TRBJ1-5; a possible D gene is TRBD1 (6 bases). The CDR3 loop spans 13 amino acids. Between the trimmed V and J ends, which lost 1 base and 3 bases, there was a span of 7 bases. CDR1 GTSNPN and CDR2 SVGIG come from the germline V gene (reference sequence). CDR3 coding DNA: TGTGCCTGGAGTGGGACAGTCAATCAGCCCCAGCATTTT. This translates into CAWSGTVNQPQHF.

J is TRBJ2-1 and V is TRBV9; TRBD2 matches 9 bases. CDR3 length: 17 amino acids. The V gene's germline CDR1 is SGDLS and CDR2 YYNGEE. V was pared by 4 bases and J by 0 bases, with 8 bases of the junction left unmatched. The DNA of the CDR3 is TGTGCCAGCAGCCCCTTCAGCGGGAGGAGCTCCTACAATGAGCAGTTCTTC. The encoded protein is CASSPFSGRSSYNEQFF.

The sample holds one count of this clone. V gene TRBV7-2 combines with J gene TRBJ2-3; 13 bases match TRBD2. This CDR3 is built from 18 residues. Germline CDR1 and CDR2: SGHTA and FQGNSA. The J segment lost 2 bases and the V segment lost 1 base, leaving 6 bases of the junction unmatched. CDR3 in amino acids: CASSLVRLAGGTTDTQYF. CDR3 sequence (DNA): TGTGCCAGCAGCTTAGTTCGACTAGCGGGGGGAACCACAGATACGCAGTATTTT.

CDR3 DNA sequence: TGTGCCAGTAGGGACAGGGGAATCGACGAGCAGTACTTC. This codes for CASRDRGIDEQYF. The chain employs TRBV19 and TRBJ2-7; 9 nucleotides agree with TRBD1. This CDR3 has 13 residues. Germline CDR1 reads LNHDA; CDR2 reads SQIVND (reference sequence). The V gene end was trimmed by 6 bases and the J gene end by 5 bases; junction bases not matched to a gene: 5.

The chain recombines TRBV28 with TRBJ1-3, with a weak D call TRBD1 (5 bases). CDR3 size: 15 residues. Per germline, CDR1 MDHEN and CDR2 SYDVKM. Deletions cut 3 bases from V and 1 base from J, with 10 bases between. CDR3 loop: CASSFGGKSGNTIYF. The CDR3 coding sequence is TGTGCCAGCAGTTTCGGGGGGAAGTCTGGAAACACCATATATTTT. The whole variable domain, remainder taken from reference TRBV28 and TRBJ1-3, is DVKVTQSSRYLVKRTGEKVFLECVQDMDHENMFWYRQDPGLGLRLIYFSYDVKMKEKGDIPEGYSVSREKKERFSLILESASTNQTSMYLCASSFGGKSGNTIYFGEGSWLTVV.